This T cell receptor beta chain came from a study of T cell responses to AZD1222 COVID-19 vaccine. About the study: Pooled samples include second doses given at about 4 or 12 weeks. Study-level results: Receipt of two AZD1222 doses was followed by a rise in Spike-specific TCR breadth and depth. Only 5 or 6 people who got AZD1222 tested seropositive at baseline. Repertoire samples came only from after the peak T cell response.

Sequenced by immunoSEQ multiplex PCR; TCRdb stores in-frame clones only, minus some. The table includes about 97,000 clones, 88% detected once. With regard to this clone: As yet, its antigen is unknown.

This CDR3 comprises 16 residues. V was trimmed by 6 bases and J by 0 bases, leaving 17 bases between them. CDR1 is MNHEY and CDR2 is SMNVEV in the germline V gene (reference sequence). The J gene is TRBJ1-1, the V gene TRBV27; the D gene is possibly TRBD1 (5 bases). The receptor was isolated from an adult in good health. The sequencing here drew on peripheral blood, taken on day 0 of AZD1222 vaccination. The CDR3 DNA reads TGTGCCAGCAGACCAAACCTGGGACGGCTGAACACTGAAGCTTTCTTT. This encodes CASRPNLGRLNTEAFF.